The 27 T cell receptor beta chains in this list originate from one sample, sequenced in a study of tumor and adjacent non-tumor tissue in lung cancer. The library came from three nested PCR rounds adapted from ARM-PCR protocols. MiXCR was run by TCRdb on the multiplex PCR reads, yielding one entry per CDR3 protein. The repertoire consists of about 48,000 distinct CDR3 sequences, with around 67% occurring once and the leading ten covering 30%. This sample's RNA came from whole unsorted tissue. Distant lung tissue was collected more than 3 cm away from the tumor edge. Sequencing was done on a sample of distant non-tumor lung tissue. Source of these receptors: a woman in her seventies with non-small cell lung cancer.

This clonotype occurred many times. V gene TRBV6-5 combines with J gene TRBJ1-2; a weak D match, TRBD1 (6 bases). Germline lookup yields CDR1 MNHEY and CDR2 SVGAGI. V dropped 8 bases and J dropped 7 bases, with 17 bases sitting between them. This CDR3 contains 13 residues. The CDR3 sequence is CASLKGGGVGYTF. The DNA of the CDR3 is TGTGCCAGCCTCAAGGGAGGGGGAGTTGGCTACACCTTC.

Of note for this clonotype: The junction and the germline gene differ at one end; a read error may be behind it. The rearrangement joins TRBV11-2 to TRBJ2-5; 11 positions match TRBD1. CDR1 is SGHAT and CDR2 is FQNNGV in the germline V gene. The CDR3 has 15 residues. As DNA, the CDR3 is TGTGTCAGCAGCCCGGGGACAGGGGGAGGAGAGACTCAGTACTTC. Translation: CVSSPGTGGGETQYF.

This chain uses TRBV6-2 or TRBV6-3 with TRBJ1-2, with D hard to call. The CDR3 spans 11 residues. Looked up from germline, CDR1 is MNHEY and CDR2 is SVGEGT. CDR3 in DNA: TGTGCTAGTTCCATGCAGTATGGCTACACCTTC. Amino acids: CASSMQYGYTF.

This clonotype was counted at least ten times. The V gene is TRBV4-1, the J gene TRBJ1-5; D may be TRBD1 (6 bases). The CDR3 runs 16 residues. CDR1 and CDR2 (germline): MGHRA, YSYEKL. V was shortened by 5 bases and J by 0 bases, with 14 bases between the two germline ends. The CDR3 coding sequence is TGCGCCAGCAGCGGATGGGACAACGATAGCAATCAGCCCCAGCATTTT. This gives the protein CASSGWDNDSNQPQHF.

Details on this clonotype: The CDR3 end shows no conserved phenylalanine or tryptophan, and so a read error is likely. The limits of the CDR3 on the DNA are not certain, so only TCRdb's listed CDR3 is given. The chain is built from TRBV6-6 and TRBJ2-7; TRBD1 was called by the table and not checked on the DNA. A total of 12 residues make up the CDR3, ends included. The V gene's germline CDR1 is MNHNY and CDR2 SVGAGI (reference sequence). This CDR3 is CASSSGQGRNYL.

This clonotype was detected only once. A junction end diverges from the germline sequence, so it may reflect a read error. This sequence joins TRBV29-1 and TRBJ2-7, with TRBD1 matching over 8 bases. CDR1 is SQVTM, CDR2 ANQGSEA, per germline. The CDR3 has 16 residues. The CDR3 coding sequence is TGCAGCGTAGTGACAGGGGTTTATGCTTCGTCCTACAAGCAGTACTTC. It codes for CSVVTGVYASSYKQYF.

This clonotype was picked up one time. A junction boundary mismatches the germline segment, possibly from a read error. The chain couples TRBV29-1 to TRBJ2-3; the D is unclear. Germline V gene lookup returns CDR1 SQVTM and CDR2 ANQGSEA. The CDR3 is made up of 9 amino acids. The CDR3 nucleotides read TGCGGCGTTGCAGATACGCAGTATTTT. Translating it yields CGVADTQYF.

This clonotype occurred many times. This sequence joins TRBV20-1 and TRBJ1-2; no clear D. From germline, CDR1 is DFQATT and CDR2 SNEGSKA (reference sequence). Trimming took 6 bases from V and 2 from J, leaving 7 bases between them. The CDR3 extends over 11 amino acids. The chain's CDR3 is CSAWENYGYTF. The CDR3 coding sequence is TGCAGTGCATGGGAGAACTATGGCTACACCTTC.

This clonotype was recorded only once. A single base separates this from a much larger clone, so it may be a read error. The genes are TRBV5-1 and TRBJ2-7; the match to TRBD1 covers 9 bases. CDR3 length: 15 amino acids. CDR1 SGHRS and CDR2 YFSETQ come from the germline V gene. The CDR3 sequence is CAGSPATGGMGEQYF. CDR3 coding DNA: TGCGCCGGCAGCCCGGCGACAGGGGGAATGGGCGAGCAGTACTTC.

As for this clonotype: The junction and the germline gene differ at one end; a read error may be behind it. This chain links TRBV12-3 or TRBV12-4 with TRBJ2-1; 9 bases line up with TRBD2. CDR3 size: 19 residues. The CDR3 is CASSLLSGASGNPGNEQSF. CDR3 in DNA: TGTGCCAGCAGTTTATTGTCAGGTGCTAGCGGGAACCCAGGAAATGAGCAGTCCTTC.

The chain has TRBV4-2 and TRBJ2-2; no firm D call. Trimming left V 0 bases short and J 5 bases short, with 13 bases between. CDR1 is LGHNA, CDR2 YNFKEQ, per germline. The CDR3 runs 16 residues. CDR3 protein: CASSQDRTLHTGELFF. The CDR3 DNA sequence: TGTGCCAGCAGCCAAGATAGGACCCTACATACCGGGGAGCTGTTTTTT.

This clonotype was seen once. The rearrangement uses TRBV12-3 or TRBV12-4 and TRBJ1-5, with a tentative D call TRBD1 (5 bases). The ends were cut back, 11 bases at V and 5 bases at J, with 13 bases in the middle. The CDR3 consists of 12 residues. The CDR3 protein is CAVSLGDQPQHF. CDR3 DNA: TGTGCCGTCAGTTTAGGGGATCAGCCCCAGCATTTT.

As regards this clonotype: This is likely a read error, given that the CDR3 carries no conserved phenylalanine or tryptophan at its end. The chain carries TRBV5-5 and TRBJ2-2; the D is unclear. Deletions cut 5 bases from V and 9 bases from J, with 17 bases between. Germline loops: CDR1 SGHKS, CDR2 YYEKEE (reference sequence). This CDR3 contains 14 residues. Here the CDR3 DNA reads TGTGCCAGCAGTCCGAGCATGGGTTCCCGGGAGCTGTTTTAT. It encodes CASSPSMGSRELFY.

Turning to this clonotype: At one of its ends the junction is not consistent with the germline gene, which may arise from a read error. The J gene is TRBJ2-5, the V gene TRBV5-1; no clear D. Germline lookup yields CDR1 SGHRS and CDR2 YFSETQ. CDR3 size: 15 residues. The CDR3 loop reads CSSSLGSMTQEAQYF. The CDR3 coding sequence is TGCTCCAGCAGCTTGGGGTCGATGACACAAGAGGCCCAGTACTTC.

Regarding this clonotype: This CDR3 fails to terminate in the conserved phenylalanine or tryptophan, so it likely reflects a read error. The chain recombines TRBV20-1 with TRBJ2-7; D gene uncertain. Trimming stripped 3 bases from V and 2 bases from J, with 17 bases between. This CDR3 comprises 15 residues. Germline CDR1 reads DFQATT; CDR2 reads SNEGSKA (reference sequence). As DNA, the CDR3 is TGCAGTGCTAGTCCTGTTAGGCAAGGGACCTACGAGCAGTACCTC. Translated: CSASPVRQGTYEQYL.

Remarks on this clonotype: A much larger clone differs from this one at a single base, so this may be a read error. The CDR3 reads CAGSYRDGGVNEQFF. CDR3 coding DNA: TGTGCCGGCAGCTACCGGGACGGCGGGGTTAATGAGCAGTTCTTC. The gene calls are TRBV5-6 and TRBJ2-1; weak D call: TRBD2 (6 bases). The CDR3 has 15 residues. Germline values: CDR1 SGHDT, CDR2 YYEEEE.

CDR3 bases: TGTGCCAGCAGTTCCACCGGGACAGGGGGGAGTATGTACTTC. It translates to CASSSTGTGGSMYF. This chain uses TRBV28 with TRBJ2-7; 11 nucleotides agree with TRBD1. Trimming at V came to 4 bases and at J to 12 bases, leaving 11 bases not matched to a gene. This CDR3 region has 14 residues. Germline V gives CDR1 MDHEN, CDR2 SYDVKM.

Worth noting for this clonotype: One junction end disagrees with the germline gene, perhaps due to a read error. The chain combines TRBV5-5 with TRBJ1-1; D uncertain. The CDR3 consists of 13 residues. Looked up from germline, CDR1 is SGHKS and CDR2 is YYEKEE (reference sequence). Written as DNA, the CDR3 is TGTGTCAGCACACTGCTAGGAGACACTGGAGCTTTCTTT. Encoded protein: CVSTLLGDTGAFF.

This clonotype was picked up a small number of times. This chain uses TRBV20-1 with TRBJ2-7; a possible D gene is TRBD2 (5 bases). The V gene's germline CDR1 is DFQATT and CDR2 SNEGSKA (reference sequence). CDR3 length equals 14 residues. The ends were cut back, 0 bases at V and 4 bases at J, with 13 bases in the middle. The CDR3 sequence is CSARDRPDLYEQYF. The CDR3 DNA follows: TGCAGTGCTAGAGATCGACCGGACTTATACGAGCAGTACTTC.

The rearrangement joins TRBV7-6 to TRBJ2-3, with D possibly being TRBD1 or TRBD2 (5 bases each). This CDR3 has 16 residues. The V end lost 5 bases, the J end lost 3 bases, and 18 bases lay between the germline ends. Looked up from germline, CDR1 is SGHVS and CDR2 is FNYEAQ. CDR3 protein: CASSRPRTGATDTQYF. The CDR3 bases are TGTGCCAGCAGCCGACCCAGGACTGGGGCTACAGATACGCAGTATTTT.

Remarks on this clonotype: The CDR3 end shows no conserved phenylalanine or tryptophan, and so a read error is likely. The V and J genes are TRBV28 and TRBJ2-7; D may match TRBD1 or TRBD2 (5 bases each). Germline CDR1 reads MDHEN; CDR2 reads SYDVKM. V gave up 6 bases and J gave up 3 bases, with 21 bases separating them. The CDR3 has 16 amino acids. CDR3: CASSSAAGAAIYEQYL. CDR3 in DNA: TGTGCCAGCAGCTCCGCGGCCGGGGCAGCCATCTACGAGCAGTACTTA.

Notes on this clonotype: Just one base apart from a much larger clone, this may be a read error. The V call is TRBV28, the J call TRBJ2-7; a weak D match, TRBD2 (5 bases). CDR3 size: 15 residues. The germline CDR1 and CDR2 sequences are MDHEN and SYDVKM. CDR3 region: CATSNGDSRRVEHYF. CDR3 bases: TGTGCCACTTCGAACGGGGATAGCCGAAGGGTCGAGCATTACTTC.

CDR3 loop: CASSAREWRYEQYF. The CDR3 coding sequence is TGTGCCAGCAGTGCGCGCGAGTGGAGATATGAGCAGTACTTC. V and J are TRBV28 and TRBJ2-7; D is unresolved. CDR3 size: 14 residues. Trimming cost V 5 bases and J 7 bases, with 18 bases left between them. In germline, CDR1 is MDHEN, CDR2 SYDVKM. The complete variable domain, with remaining parts taken from reference TRBV28 and TRBJ2-7, reads DVKVTQSSRYLVKRTGEKVFLECVQDMDHENMFWYRQDPGLGLRLIYFSYDVKMKEKGDIPEGYSVSREKKERFSLILESASTNQTSMYLCASSAREWRYEQYFGPGTRLTVT.

This clonotype came up a few times. One end of the junction is discordant with germline, which a read error may explain. V is TRBV11-3 and J is TRBJ1-5, with D maybe TRBD1 (5 bases). Per the germline V gene, CDR1 is SGHNT and CDR2 is YENEEA. This CDR3 is built from 13 residues. In nucleotides, the CDR3 is TGTGCCAGCAGCTTAGGGGGCAATCAACCCCATCATTTT. Translating it yields CASSLGGNQPHHF.

This clonotype has at least ten counts. The J gene is TRBJ2-4, the V gene TRBV6-2 or TRBV6-3; 9 bases are shared with TRBD2. Germline V gene lookup returns CDR1 MNHEY and CDR2 SVGEGT. Germline trimming cut 2 bases from V and 0 bases from J; bases unmatched to any gene: 8. This CDR3 comprises 18 residues. The chain's CDR3 is CASSYASGAVIAKNIQYF. The CDR3, as DNA: TGTGCCAGCAGTTACGCTAGCGGGGCGGTGATAGCCAAAAACATTCAGTACTTC.

Details on this clonotype: Being one base from a much bigger clone, this may be a read error. The chain combines TRBV7-9 with TRBJ1-2, with 8 bases matching TRBD1. Germline-derived CDR1 and CDR2 are SEHNR and FQNEAQ (reference sequence). The J segment lost 0 bases and the V segment lost 2 bases, leaving 11 bases of the junction unmatched. The CDR3 has 18 residues. CDR3 bases: TGTGCCAGCAGCTTACGGACAGGGACGGATCCAGCTAACTATGGCTACACCTTC. Translating gives CASSLRTGTDPANYGYTF.

The V gene is TRBV10-2, the J gene TRBJ2-7; D not resolved. The germline V gene has CDR1 WSHSY and CDR2 SAAADI. V gave up 5 bases and J gave up 10 bases, with 12 bases separating them. The CDR3 is 11 residues long. The CDR3 DNA reads as TGCGCCAGCAGTTCCTCCTGCGACCAGTACTTC. The encoded protein is CASSSSCDQYF.